This TCR beta chain was captured in a study of shared clonotypes between healthy human individuals. For each subset, genomic DNA was distributed in equal portions over several immunoSEQ plates. This table comes from immunoSEQ multiplex PCR, and its TCRdb copy is limited to in-frame clones, with some not included. The sample records roughly 2.2 million clones, approximately 93% being singletons. The V and J ends lost 4 bases and 2 bases respectively, with 8 bases between them. Germline assignment: CDR1 KGHSH and CDR2 LQKENI. This CDR3 is 13 amino acids long. This clone showed up just a few times. Sequences were obtained from naive CD4+ T cells from PBMCs. Subset defined: CD45RA+ positively selected. This clonotype was sampled from a man aged 18 to 35 in good health. Some clones in this sample may be carry-over from other donors' samples. The chain employs TRBV18 and TRBJ1-2; D unclear. CDR3 amino acids: CASSQDINYGYTF. CDR3 bases: TGTGCCAGCTCACAAGACATAAACTATGGCTACACCTTC.